This TCR beta chain appears in the sequencing data of a study of blood T cell repertoires in COVID-19 (dated by TCRdb to about 2020). Turning to the overall study: Recovered participants in ImmuneRACE Cohort 3 were defined as having two consecutive negative NP/OP PCR tests, clearance from a healthcare professional, or resolution of symptoms. The collaborator samples originated in the United States, Italy and Spain and spanned the acute and convalescent phases of COVID-19. The prospective study material was composed of cDNA or gDNA derived from T cells, B-cell-depleted T cells, or PBMCs. The dataset comprised deeply sampled blood TCRbeta repertoires from subjects exposed to, actively infected with, or recovered from COVID-19. The repertoires were released in a freely available public database meant as a resource for research on the immune response to SARS-CoV-2. The samples were drawn from two sources: the first 160 participants of the ongoing ImmuneRACE study, and fewer than 1,500 subjects contributed by 6 global collaborators. Sample metadata almost always included a de-identified subject ID, COVID-19 status, age in years and sex. Where HLA class I and class II types were available, the types were taken from metadata supplied by the sample provider, not from assay-based typing. Overall results and qualifications from the work: How much clinical and demographic metadata was included differed by source and by participant, and the metadata was provided uncurated.

CDR1 and CDR2 are drawn from the germline V gene (reference sequence): MNHEY, SMNVEV. The CDR3 runs 14 residues from the cysteine to the phenylalanine. The read is trimmed to its CDR3 DNA, 42 bases read in frame from base 1. V is cut by 4 bases and J by 7 bases, and the space between the germline ends is 14 bases. Enrolling through a virtual design, the prospective study's participants ranged in age from roughly 18 to 95 years and lived across about two dozen United States geographic areas. In the prospective study, participants were assigned to cohorts based on the clinical history participants reported in a screening survey and a study questionnaire. Mobile phlebotomists in the prospective study collected whole blood, serum and a nasopharyngeal or oropharyngeal swab from every participant. Prospective study participants could optionally give additional blood draws and questionnaires over an approximately two-month period. Before DNA extraction, blood samples from the prospective study were shipped at room temperature or frozen.

About this clone: Its binding antigen is unknown. It has no much larger one-base neighbor in the sample; base qualities were not kept.

TCRbeta CDR3 regions were amplified from genomic DNA by means of the immunoSEQ Assay, a bias-controlled multiplex PCR. The original methods were these. The number of nucleated cells in each sample was estimated from the amplification of reference gene primers within the assay. To quantify the absolute abundance of each unique TCRbeta CDR3 rearrangement, sequence reads were collapsed and filtered. Productive Simpson clonality was computed per sample as the square root of Simpson's diversity index over productive rearrangements. The clones in this table, taken by TCRdb from immuneACCESS, are in-frame only. Not every clone is retained; where verified, under half of the shortfall comes from an unresolved V gene, and the cause of the rest is unknown. D and trimming were read from the DNA, whereas the V and J calls and clone size are those reported in that table. The sample has hundreds of thousands of clones on record, 70% to 90% of them singletons. In total, the top ten clones hold around 2% of the sample.

The clonotype was recovered from a woman in her sixties or seventies in a cohort exposed to, infected with or recovered from COVID-19 (not recorded which). Material: PBMCs or T cells enriched from blood (not recorded which). The chain uses TRBV27 and TRBJ2-1; TRBD1 is possibly the D segment (5 matching bases). The CDR3 protein: CASSWWGSENEQFF. The DNA reads as follows: TGTGCCAGCAGTTGGTGGGGCAGCGAGAATGAGCAGTTCTTC.